The rows below give T cell receptor beta chains drawn from one sample of a study of read filtering for tumor transcriptome and immune sequencing. TCRdb passed the reads through MiXCR, listing each CDR3 protein once. The sample contains some 38,000 distinct CDR3 sequences, over 9.5% of which appear only once. The sequencing sample was made of a population of CD138-negative cells sorted from bone marrow. The receptors stem from a donor over 35 with multiple myeloma. Both conserved end residues are part of each CDR3. Each record gives: clone size, J gene, V gene, D gene, CDR3 protein, CDR3 DNA. The D gene is left open where the match is weak. For some rows the clone size is stated as once, few or many, or as a class when expanded; others skip it.

NA,TRBJ2-7,TRBV4-1,TRBD1,CASRQGRQGSYEQYF,TGCGCCAGCAGGCAAGGTCGACAGGGCTCCTACGAGCAGTACTTC
many,TRBJ2-2,TRBV9,NA,CASSVAGAPHGELFF,TGTGCCAGCAGCGTAGCGGGGGCACCTCATGGGGAGCTGTTTTTT
many,TRBJ2-1,TRBV19,NA,CAPKEMDEQFF,TGTGCCCCGAAGGAGATGGATGAGCAGTTCTTC
many,TRBJ1-5,TRBV7-6,NA,CASSRYTGNQPQHF,TGTGCCAGCAGCAGATACACAGGGAATCAGCCCCAGCATTTT
many,TRBJ2-5,TRBV20-1,NA,CSARDSGKETQYF,TGCAGTGCTCGGGATTCAGGGAAAGAGACCCAGTACTTC
NA,TRBJ2-7,TRBV20-1,NA,CSAEGAGEQYF,TGCAGTGCGGAGGGGGCCGGCGAGCAGTACTTC
many,TRBJ1-5,TRBV6-1,TRBD1,CASILGTGSLRPQHF,TGTGCCAGCATTCTAGGGACAGGTTCCCTGAGGCCCCAGCATTTT
many,TRBJ1-2,TRBV30,NA,CAWSMTPPGSYGYTF,TGTGCCTGGAGTATGACCCCTCCAGGGAGCTATGGCTACACCTTC
many,TRBJ2-2,TRBV28,NA,CASSFWVRPTGELFF,TGTGCCAGCAGTTTCTGGGTACGGCCCACCGGGGAGCTGTTTTTT
many,TRBJ2-3,TRBV7-9,NA,CASSLVGDTTDTQYF,TGTGCCAGCAGCTTAGTCGGGGATACCACAGATACGCAGTATTTT
many,TRBJ2-2,TRBV7-8,NA,CASSSTRVLGELFF,TGTGCCAGCAGCTCAACCCGGGTACTCGGGGAGCTGTTTTTT
many,TRBJ2-7,TRBV3-1,NA,CASSQRRQAHYEQYF,TGTGCCAGCAGCCAAAGGAGACAGGCTCACTACGAGCAGTACTTC
many,TRBJ2-6,TRBV12-3/TRBV12-4,TRBD1,CASRTGAGANVLTF,TGTGCCAGCAGGACAGGGGCTGGGGCCAACGTCCTGACTTTC
few,TRBJ1-5,TRBV6-1,TRBD1,CASSRQGADQPQHF,TGTGCCAGCAGTCGACAGGGGGCTGATCAGCCCCAGCATTTT
NA,TRBJ2-2,TRBV12-3/TRBV12-4,NA,CASSFTGELSF,TGTGCCAGCAGTTTTACCGGGGAGCTGTCTTTT
few,TRBJ1-2,TRBV11-3,TRBD1,CASSPSRDRERTF,TGTGCCAGCAGCCCGTCCCGGGACAGGGAGAGGACCTTC
many,TRBJ2-7,TRBV18,NA,CASSPSSGDNPGEQYF,TGTGCCAGCTCACCAAGCAGCGGGGACAACCCGGGGGAGCAGTACTTC
NA,TRBJ2-2,TRBV7-2,TRBD1,CASSLMSGGSGEQFF,TGTGCCAGCAGCTTGATGTCAGGGGGTTCCGGGGAGCAGTTTTTT
many,TRBJ2-2,TRBV29-1,TRBD1,CSVEGQGNTGELFF,TGCAGCGTGGAGGGACAGGGGAACACCGGGGAGCTGTTTTTT
many,TRBJ2-7,TRBV7-9,NA,CASSWGGYEQYF,TGTGCCAGCAGCTGGGGAGGCTACGAGCAGTACTTC
many,TRBJ2-6,TRBV28,NA,CASSTSGANVLTF,TGTGCCAGCAGCACATCTGGGGCCAACGTCCTGACTTTC
many,TRBJ2-3,TRBV7-6,NA,CASSISTDTQYF,TGTGCCAGCAGCATCAGCACAGATACGCAGTATTTT
many,TRBJ2-7,TRBV5-5,NA,CASSLWGLSYEQYF,TGTGCCAGCAGCTTGTGGGGGCTCTCCTACGAGCAGTACTTC
few,TRBJ2-7,TRBV5-1,NA,CASSPLDRWNEQYF,TGCGCCAGCAGCCCATTAGACAGGTGGAACGAGCAGTACTTC
many,TRBJ2-7,TRBV6-5,NA,CASSRSGTMYYEQYF,TGTGCCAGCAGCCGGTCCGGGACAATGTACTACGAGCAGTACTTC
many,TRBJ2-1,TRBV6-5,TRBD2,CASSYDRPAGVLDNEQFF,TGTGCCAGCAGTTACGATCGTCCGGCGGGGGTCCTCGACAATGAGCAGTTCTTC
many,TRBJ2-3,TRBV20-1,NA,CSAPWRGGATDTQYF,TGCAGTGCTCCCTGGAGGGGGGGGGCGACAGATACGCAGTATTTT
many,TRBJ2-1,TRBV10-3,TRBD1,CAISGHDRGGYISYNEQFF,TGTGCCATCAGTGGTCATGACAGGGGCGGCTATATATCCTACAATGAGCAGTTCTTC
NA,TRBJ2-1,TRBV6-6,NA,CASRMQDGYNEQFF,TGTGCCAGCAGGATGCAGGACGGCTACAATGAGCAGTTCTTC
many,TRBJ2-3,TRBV20-1,TRBD2,CSAQGGGGRDTQYF,TGCAGTGCTCAGGGTGGCGGGGGAAGAGATACGCAGTATTTT
many,TRBJ1-2,TRBV5-4,NA,CASRNLFEIDGYTF,TGTGCCAGCAGGAACTTATTCGAGATTGATGGCTACACCTTC
many,TRBJ2-5,TRBV7-6,NA,CASSLAQQETQYF,TGTGCCAGCAGCTTAGCACAGCAAGAGACCCAGTACTTC
many,TRBJ1-1,TRBV28,NA,CASSFRGLSPEAFF,TGTGCCAGCAGTTTTAGGGGCTTAAGTCCTGAAGCTTTCTTT
few,TRBJ1-6,TRBV20-1,NA,CSAREGRDNSPLHF,TGCAGTGCTAGAGAGGGCAGGGATAATTCACCCCTCCACTTT
many,TRBJ2-5,TRBV7-9,TRBD1,CASSPQRQGLGETQYF,TGTGCCAGCAGCCCACAGAGACAGGGTCTAGGGGAGACCCAGTACTTC
many,TRBJ2-7,TRBV29-1,NA,CSVVGGVYEQYF,TGCAGCGTTGTGGGAGGCGTCTACGAGCAGTACTTC
many,TRBJ2-1,TRBV20-1,TRBD2,CSAPDPVAGEQFF,TGCAGTGCTCCTGACCCGGTAGCGGGAGAGCAGTTCTTC
many,TRBJ1-4,TRBV5-1,NA,CASSGRVADEKLFF,TGCGCCAGCTCGGGGAGGGTAGCTGATGAAAAACTGTTTTTT
many,TRBJ2-7,TRBV3-1,TRBD2,CASSQLAGSEQYF,TGTGCCAGCAGCCAACTAGCGGGGAGCGAGCAGTACTTC